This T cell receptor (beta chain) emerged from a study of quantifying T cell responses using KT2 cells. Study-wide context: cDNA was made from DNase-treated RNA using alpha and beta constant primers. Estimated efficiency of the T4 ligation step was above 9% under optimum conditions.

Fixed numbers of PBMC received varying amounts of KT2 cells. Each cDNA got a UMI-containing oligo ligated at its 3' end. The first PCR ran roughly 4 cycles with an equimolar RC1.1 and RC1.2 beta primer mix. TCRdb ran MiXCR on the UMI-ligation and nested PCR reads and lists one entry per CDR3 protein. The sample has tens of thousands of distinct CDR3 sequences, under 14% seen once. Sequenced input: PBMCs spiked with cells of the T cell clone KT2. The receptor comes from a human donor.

The CDR3, as DNA: TGTGCCAGCTCCGGGACAGGGGGCCGGTCTAACTATGGCTACACCTTC. Amino acids: CASSGTGGRSNYGYTF. V and J are TRBV27 and TRBJ1-2; 12 positions agree with TRBD1. Germline CDR1 is MNHEY and CDR2 is SMNVEV (reference sequence). V lost 8 bases to trimming and J lost 0 bases; unmatched junction nucleotides: 7. The CDR3 length is 16 residues.